This T cell receptor (beta chain) was retrieved from a study of blood T cell repertoires in COVID-19 (dated by TCRdb to the early 2020s). At the level of the whole study: Samples covering the acute and convalescent phases of COVID-19 were provided by collaborators in the United States, Italy and Spain. The material from the prospective study consisted of cDNA or gDNA derived from T cells, B-cell-depleted T cells, or PBMCs. Subjects who had been exposed to COVID-19, were actively infected with it, or had recovered from it provided the deeply sampled blood TCRbeta repertoires that made up the dataset. The repertoires were made available in a free public database intended to serve as a resource for research on the immune response to SARS-CoV-2. The samples were drawn from two sources: the first 160 participants of the ongoing ImmuneRACE study, and over 1,000 subjects contributed by 6 global collaborators. Sample metadata almost always included a de-identified subject ID, COVID-19 status, age in years and sex. HLA class I and class II types, where available, came from metadata supplied by the sample provider rather than from assay-based typing.

TCRbeta CDR3 regions were amplified from genomic DNA using the immunoSEQ Assay, a bias-controlled multiplex PCR. In the paper's pipeline: The number of nucleated cells in each sample was estimated by amplification of reference gene primers within the assay. To quantify the absolute abundance of each unique TCRbeta CDR3 rearrangement, sequence reads were collapsed and filtered. For each sample, productive Simpson clonality was calculated by taking the square root of Simpson's diversity index across productive rearrangements. What TCRdb holds here is the immuneACCESS table cut down to in-frame rearrangements. Part of the clones is not present; checked against another copy, under half of the missing clones reflect an unresolved V gene, and the others are unexplained. V and J calls and clone size come straight from that table; D and trimming were deduced from the DNA. The sample data list some 96,000 clones, and approximately 90% of these were observed just once. The ten largest clones take up over 2% of the sample.

This clone was detected only once. Its antigen is not yet known. The record has no base qualities; no much larger clone is one base away. The collaborating institutions used their own protocols to collect whole blood in K2EDTA tubes. For TCRbeta analysis, collaborators shipped samples as frozen whole blood, isolated PBMCs, or DNA extracted from either of those sample types. The paper as a whole reports these results and caveats: The quantity of clinical and demographic metadata differed by source and by participant and was supplied without curation.

CDR1 and CDR2 were assigned from the germline V gene (reference sequence) as MNHEY and SMNVEV. The germline V and J ends show losses of 2 bases and 4 bases respectively, and no gene match explains 8 bases of the junction. The cysteine opens and the phenylalanine closes a CDR3 of 16 amino acids. Solely the CDR3 DNA is kept, with 48 bases framed from the first base. This receptor was identified in a man in his fifties with active COVID-19. The chain uses TRBV27 and TRBJ1-5; 7 bases in the junction line up with TRBD1. Sequencing used peripheral blood. The CDR3 is CASSLLPGGGNQPQHF. The DNA sequence is given as TGTGCCAGCAGTTTACTCCCAGGGGGAGGAAATCAGCCCCAGCATTTT.